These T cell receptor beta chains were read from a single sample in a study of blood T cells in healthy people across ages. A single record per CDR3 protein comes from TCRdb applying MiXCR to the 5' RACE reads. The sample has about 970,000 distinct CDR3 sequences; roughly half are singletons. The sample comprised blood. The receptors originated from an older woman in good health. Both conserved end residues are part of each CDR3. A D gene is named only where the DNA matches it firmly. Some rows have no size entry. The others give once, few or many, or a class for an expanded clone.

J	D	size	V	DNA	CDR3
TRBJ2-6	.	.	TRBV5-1	TGCGCCAGCAGCTTGCCGAGCGACTCTGGGGCCAACGTCCTGACTTTC	CASSLPSDSGANVLTF
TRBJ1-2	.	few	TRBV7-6	TGTGCCAGCAGCTTAGAGGTGGGGGCGCTCTATGGCTACACCTTC	CASSLEVGALYGYTF
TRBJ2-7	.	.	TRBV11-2	TGTGCCAGCAGCTTAGATCTACTTACGGGCGAGCAGTACTTC	CASSLDLLTGEQYF
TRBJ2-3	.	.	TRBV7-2	TGTGCCAGCAGCGCCATGAGAGCTAGCCATGGCACAGATACGCAGTATTTT	CASSAMRASHGTDTQYF
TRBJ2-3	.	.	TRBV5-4	TGTGCCAGCAGCTTCGGACTAACGGGCAAAAGATCCGATACGCAGTATTTT	CASSFGLTGKRSDTQYF
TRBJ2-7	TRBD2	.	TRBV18	TGTGCCAGCTCATACAGACTAGCGGGAGTGGGTGAGCAGTACTTC	CASSYRLAGVGEQYF
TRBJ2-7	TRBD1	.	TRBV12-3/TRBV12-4	TGTGCCAGCAGTTTGGACGGGACAGGGAGAAACGAGCAGTACTTC	CASSLDGTGRNEQYF
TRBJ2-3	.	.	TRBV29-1	TGCAGCGTTGCACCTGGGGGCACAGATACGCAGTATTTT	CSVAPGGTDTQYF
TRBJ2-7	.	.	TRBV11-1	TGTGCCAGCGGGTCGAAGGAGTACGAGCAGTACTTC	CASGSKEYEQYF
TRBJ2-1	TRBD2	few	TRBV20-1	TGCAGTGCTTTCCCCGCGGCGGGACTAGACGATGAGCAGTTCTTC	CSAFPAAGLDDEQFF
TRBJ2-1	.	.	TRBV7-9	TGTGCCAGCAGCCCCAGGGGACGGGAGCAGATCAATGAGCAGTTCTTC	CASSPRGREQINEQFF
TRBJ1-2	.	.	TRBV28	TGTGCCAGCAGGTCGGGGAACTATGGCTACACCTTC	CASRSGNYGYTF
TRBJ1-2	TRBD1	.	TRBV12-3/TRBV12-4	TGTGCCAGCAGTTTGTTCCGGGACAGGGATGGCTACACCTTC	CASSLFRDRDGYTF
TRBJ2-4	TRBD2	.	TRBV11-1	TGTGCCAGCAGCTTAGGCGGGGGGAGTCCGGCCAAAAACATTCAGTACTTC	CASSLGGGSPAKNIQYF
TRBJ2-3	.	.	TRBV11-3	TGTGCCAGCAGCTCCAGCGAAGGGGGTATGGCAGATACGCAGTATTTT	CASSSSEGGMADTQYF
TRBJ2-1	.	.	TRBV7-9	TGTGCCAGCATCCTTTGGACGGACCACAATGAGCAGTTCTTC	CASILWTDHNEQFF
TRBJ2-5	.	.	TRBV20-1	TGCAGTGCTAGCGTCGCGGAAGAGACCCAGTACTTC	CSASVAEETQYF
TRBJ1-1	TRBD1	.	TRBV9	TGTGCCAGCAGCGTAGCGGCAGGGGGCATGAACACTGAAGCTTTCTTT	CASSVAAGGMNTEAFF
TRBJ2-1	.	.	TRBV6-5	TGTGTCAGCAGTACCGGACCCAGCTCCTACAATGAGCAGTTCTTC	CVSSTGPSSYNEQFF
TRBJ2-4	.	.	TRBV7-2	TGTGCCAGCAGCTTAGGAGGAGCAGCCAGAAACATTCAGTACTTC	CASSLGGAARNIQYF
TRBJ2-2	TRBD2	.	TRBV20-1	TGCAGTGCTACCAGGAGCGGGAGAGGGACCGGGGAGCTGTTTTTT	CSATRSGRGTGELFF
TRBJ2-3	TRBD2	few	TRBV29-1	TGCAGCGTTCCTCCAAGCGGGAGGTCAGATACGCAGTATTTT	CSVPPSGRSDTQYF
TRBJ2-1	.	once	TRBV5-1	TGCGCCAGCAGCGTTACGGGGGCATCAGGGTTCTTC	CASSVTGASGFF
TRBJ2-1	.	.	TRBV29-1	TGCAGCGTGGATGGGGACTTCTTCGGGCAGTTCTTC	CSVDGDFFGQFF
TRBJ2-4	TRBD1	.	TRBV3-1	TGTGCCAGCAGCCAAGATTCGGAGACAGGGATGGGTGGCATTCAGTACTTC	CASSQDSETGMGGIQYF